What follows is one T cell receptor (beta chain) and its context. The antigen is unknown. The source of the sample is a study of T cell responses to AZD1222 COVID-19 vaccine. Whole-study results and caveats: Possibly, clonal diversity was underestimated; donors were largely white British and included more females. Among those given AZD1222, only five or six were seropositive at baseline.

V shed 4 bases, J shed 5 bases, and the junction held 6 bases outside the gene matches. Germline assignment: CDR1 WNHNN and CDR2 SYGVQD (reference sequence). The CDR3 is made up of 14 amino acids. Generated by immunoSEQ multiplex PCR, the TCRdb table keeps only in-frame clones and is missing some. The sample has over 100,000 clones, 91% seen once. The sequences come from peripheral blood, collected on day 0 of AZD1222 vaccination. This sequence originates from an adult in good health. The chain couples TRBV10-1 to TRBJ2-7; the match to TRBD1 covers 9 bases. CDR3 sequence: CASSGGQGTDEQYF. Here the CDR3 DNA reads TGCGCCAGCAGTGGGGGACAGGGAACAGACGAGCAGTACTTC.